This entry lists 19 T cell receptor beta chains sequenced from one sample in a study of T cells in Graves' hyperthyroidism and ophthalmopathy. Researchers took RNA transcripts and amplified the TCR beta CDR3 regions from them. The HTBI primer set was used in a first-round RT-PCR of the TCR CDR3. TCRdb re-called the multiplex PCR reads through MiXCR, storing one row per CDR3 protein. The sample consists of approximately 590,000 distinct CDR3 sequences, 35% to 55% of them appearing once. The sample taken for sequencing was peripheral blood or thyroid tissue (not recorded which). The receptor source for this set is a woman aged 18-30 years with Graves' hyperthyroidism.

This clonotype was recorded many times. The V and J genes are TRBV7-9 and TRBJ1-1; possible D gene TRBD1, 6 bases. The ends were cut back, 3 bases at V and 6 bases at J, with 8 bases in the middle. Germline-derived CDR1 and CDR2 are SEHNR and FQNEAQ (reference sequence). The CDR3 covers 12 residues. CDR3 region: CASSFGQPEAFF. CDR3 in DNA: TGTGCCAGCAGCTTCGGACAGCCTGAAGCTTTCTTT.

This chain links TRBV12-3 or TRBV12-4 with TRBJ2-7; possibly TRBD1 for D (5 bases). The CDR3 consists of 13 residues. Trimming pared 3 bases from V and 7 bases from J, leaving 13 bases between. The CDR3 DNA reads TGTGCCAGCAGTTTCGGTCAAGGGGAAGAGCAGTACTTC. Its protein is CASSFGQGEEQYF.

This clonotype was detected many times. V gene TRBV29-1 combines with J gene TRBJ1-2; 7 bases agree with TRBD1. With V trimmed by 5 bases and J by 2 bases, 2 bases remained unmatched. CDR3 length equals 12 residues. Germline CDR1 SQVTM, CDR2 ANQGSEA. The CDR3 DNA reads TGCAGCGTTCTGGGACAGAACTATGGCTACACCTTC. It is translated as CSVLGQNYGYTF. The entire variable domain, with the rest obtained from reference TRBV29-1 and TRBJ1-2, is as follows: SAVISQKPSRDICQRGTSLTIQCQVDSQVTMMFWYRQQPGQSLTLIATANQGSEATYESGFVIDKFPISRPNLTFSTLTVSNMSPEDSSIYLCSVLGQNYGYTFGSGTRLTVV.

In DNA, the CDR3 is TGTGCCATCTTGGACCCCAGGGCGACGGCAACTAATGAAAAACTGTTTTTT. It codes for CAILDPRATATNEKLFF. The chain links TRBV10-3 to TRBJ1-4; TRBD1 is a possible D gene (5 bases). Germline V gene sequence: CDR1 ENHRY, CDR2 SYGVKD. V was cut by 8 bases and J by 0 bases, with 19 bases left in between. The length of the CDR3 is 17 residues.

The chain has TRBV20-1 and TRBJ2-7; TRBD1 agrees at 9 bases. The V and J ends lost 2 bases and 1 base, in that order; junction bases with no gene match: 6. Germline V gene lookup returns CDR1 DFQATT and CDR2 SNEGSKA (reference sequence). The CDR3 runs to 15 residues. CDR3 sequence reads: CSARNLGQGSYEQYF. In DNA form, the CDR3 reads TGCAGTGCTAGAAACCTGGGACAGGGTTCCTACGAGCAGTACTTC.

The chain is built from TRBV2 and TRBJ2-1; TRBD2 matches 8 bases. The V and J ends lost 3 bases and 6 bases, in that order; junction bases with no gene match: 4. There are 14 residues in the CDR3. Germline values: CDR1 SNHLY, CDR2 FYNNEI. This CDR3 reads CASSEGLDTNEQFF. CDR3 DNA: TGTGCCAGCAGTGAGGGACTAGATACCAATGAGCAGTTCTTC.

The rearrangement uses TRBV7-9 and TRBJ2-7; 9 bases map to TRBD1. With 5 bases clipped from V and 3 bases from J, the junction kept 5 bases outside the gene matches. Germline-derived CDR1 and CDR2 are SEHNR and FQNEAQ (reference sequence). The length of the CDR3 is 14 residues. CDR3 nucleotide sequence: TGTGCCAGCAGCACTACGGGACAGGGCTACGAGCAGTACTTC. Translated, it gives CASSTTGQGYEQYF.

V and J are TRBV19 and TRBJ2-7, with D maybe TRBD1 (6 bases). V gave up 4 bases and J gave up 2 bases, with 15 bases separating them. This CDR3 comprises 15 residues. Germline V CDR1 and CDR2: LNHDA, SQIVND (reference sequence). CDR3 in amino acids: CASSTALQGAYEQYF. In DNA, the CDR3 is TGTGCCAGTAGTACCGCTCTACAGGGTGCCTACGAGCAGTACTTC.

This clonotype has a single count. Given a much more abundant clone one base away, this may be a read error. The rearrangement links TRBV7-7 to TRBJ2-5; D may be TRBD1 (6 bases). This CDR3 comprises 15 residues. Germline V gene lookup returns CDR1 SSHAT and CDR2 FNYEAQ (reference sequence). Trimming took 5 bases from V and 1 from J, leaving 14 bases between them. DNA of the CDR3: TGTGCCAGCAGCCTAGGGGGTTCGGTCCAAGAGACCCAGTACTTC. Translating it yields CASSLGGSVQETQYF.

A single count supports this clonotype. A read error is possible here, since a much larger clone lies one base away. This chain uses TRBV7-9 with TRBJ1-1, with a tentative D call TRBD1 (5 bases). Germline loops: CDR1 SEHNR, CDR2 FQNEAQ (reference sequence). This CDR3 contains 13 residues. The DNA of the CDR3 is TGTGCCGGCAGCGGGGCCAGGGTCTCTGAAGCTTTCTTT. This gives the protein CAGSGARVSEAFF.

The chain carries TRBV12-3 or TRBV12-4 and TRBJ1-1, with D possibly TRBD1 on 5 matching bases. This CDR3 region has 13 residues. Trimming pared 4 bases from V and 5 bases from J, leaving 11 bases between. The CDR3 spells CASSYRTGTEAFF. The CDR3 nucleotides read TGTGCCAGCAGTTACAGGACGGGAACTGAAGCTTTCTTT.

The sample holds many counts of this clonotype. The V and J genes are TRBV4-1 and TRBJ2-7; no clear D. Germline-derived CDR1 and CDR2 are MGHRA and YSYEKL. There are 12 residues in the CDR3. V lost 0 bases and J 8 bases, leaving 8 bases between the germline ends. CDR3 sequence (DNA): TGCGCCAGCAGCCAAGATCTGGTCAAGCAGTACTTC. Amino acid sequence: CASSQDLVKQYF.

Only one count was recorded for this clonotype. This could be a read error, since a much larger clone is one nucleotide away. V and J are TRBV24-1 and TRBJ2-5, with D unresolved. Germline values: CDR1 KGHDR, CDR2 SFDVKD. The CDR3 loop spans 14 amino acids. The DNA for the CDR3 is TGTGCCACCAATGATTCGACGGGCCGTGAGACCCAGTACTTC. It encodes CATNDSTGRETQYF.

Regarding this clonotype: This CDR3 fails to terminate in the conserved phenylalanine or tryptophan, so it likely reflects a read error. No DNA is shown, since the ends of the CDR3 on it are uncertain; the CDR3 is the one TCRdb lists. The chain joins TRBV15 to TRBJ1-4. Including both end residues, the CDR3 is 10 amino acids long. Germline CDR1 reads LNHNV; CDR2 reads YYDKDF (reference sequence). CDR3 amino acids: CATSIGRVNY.

This clonotype came up a few times. The chain links TRBV7-9 to TRBJ2-7, with TRBD1 matching 8 bases. This CDR3 spans 16 amino acids. Germline CDR1 is SEHNR and CDR2 is FQNEAQ (reference sequence). V shed 5 bases, J shed 2 bases, and the junction held 11 bases outside the gene matches. In nucleotides, the CDR3 is TGTGCCAGCAGCCCAGCCTTCCCGGGACAGGCCTACGAGCAGTACTTC. Translating gives CASSPAFPGQAYEQYF.

This clonotype was seen a single time. CDR3 DNA sequence: TGTGCCAGCATTGAACCTGTAGCGGGAGACGAGCAGTACTTC. It specifies CASIEPVAGDEQYF. J is TRBJ2-7 and V is TRBV11-2, with 9 bases identical to TRBD2. J was trimmed by 5 bases and V by 7 bases; bases with no gene match: 9. The CDR3 consists of 14 residues. Germline V gene lookup returns CDR1 SGHAT and CDR2 FQNNGV.

In this sample, this clonotype turned up many times. The chain recombines TRBV24-1 with TRBJ1-2, with D maybe TRBD1 (6 bases). The germline CDR1 and CDR2 sequences are KGHDR and SFDVKD. This CDR3 comprises 13 residues. V lost 10 bases and J 8 bases, leaving 19 bases between the germline ends. The CDR3 DNA sequence: TGTGCCACTTCGCCAGGGGCGGTCTGGGGCTACACCTTC. This translates into CATSPGAVWGYTF.

This clonotype was detected only a few times. The CDR3 sequence is CASSVPGGTEAFF. The CDR3 nucleotides are TGTGCCAGCAGCGTCCCTGGCGGCACTGAAGCTTTCTTT. This chain joins TRBV9 and TRBJ1-1; no reliable D call. Trimming took off 2 bases at V and 4 bases at J, with 9 bases between the two ends. The CDR3 length is 13 residues. Germline V CDR1 and CDR2: SGDLS, YYNGEE.

This clonotype was observed a handful of times. This chain joins TRBV5-1 and TRBJ1-1; 10 bases are a match to TRBD1. CDR3 size: 13 residues. V lost 4 bases to trimming and J lost 6 bases; unmatched junction nucleotides: 3. CDR1 SGHRS and CDR2 YFSETQ come from the germline V gene. CDR3 loop: CASSDGTGAEAFF. CDR3 DNA: TGCGCCAGCAGCGATGGGACAGGGGCTGAAGCTTTCTTT.